The sequence of this TCR beta chain was determined in a study of T cells in narcolepsy. The assay was immunoSEQ multiplex PCR, and TCRdb's table has in-frame clones only and misses some. This table has 30,000 to 35,000 clones, about 85% appearing once. Findings and caveats of the study: Healthy controls reportedly lacked the autoreactive clonotypes serially found in patients' blood. No autoreactive T cell clone sequences appeared in some memory CD4+ repertoires. Autoreactive HCRT-specific and TRIB2-specific clonotypes were marked in same-patient CSF-versus-blood CD4+ comparisons.

V shed 6 bases, J shed 6 bases, and the junction held 7 bases outside the gene matches. Germline V gives CDR1 SGHTA, CDR2 FQGNSA. This CDR3 comprises 14 residues. Concerning this clone: What it recognizes is unknown.

The source material was CD45RA- memory CD4+ T cells from PBMCs. This TCR derives from a human donor with narcolepsy. This chain joins TRBV7-2 and TRBJ2-2; 7 positions match TRBD1. For the CDR3, the DNA is TGTGCCAGCAGGATACAGGGGCTCGCCGGGGAGCTGTTTTTT. This translates into CASRIQGLAGELFF.